Following are 2 T cell receptor beta chains from one sample sequenced in a study of T cells in Graves' hyperthyroidism and ophthalmopathy. Template material for amplifying TCR beta CDR3 regions consisted of RNA transcripts. First-round RT-PCR targeting the TCR CDR3 was performed with the HTBI primer set. TCRdb recomputed calls from the multiplex PCR reads with MiXCR, one row per CDR3 protein. The sample lists approximately 370,000 distinct CDR3 sequences; about 15% were seen once. The source material was blood. The receptors originated from a woman aged 25 to 39 with Graves' hyperthyroidism.

The rearrangement joins TRBV5-1 to TRBJ1-2; D is ambiguous. V lost 0 bases and J 0 bases, leaving 9 bases between the germline ends. The CDR3 totals 15 residues. Germline CDR1 SGHRS, CDR2 YFSETQ. The CDR3 DNA follows: TGCGCCAGCAGCTTGGAGGCAGTTCCTAACTATGGCTACACCTTC. Protein: CASSLEAVPNYGYTF.

This clonotype has at least ten counts. The V and J genes are TRBV5-1 and TRBJ2-1, with D possibly being TRBD1 (5 bases). V lost 3 bases and J 5 bases, leaving 6 bases between the germline ends. Germline loops: CDR1 SGHRS, CDR2 YFSETQ. There are 12 residues in the CDR3. The CDR3, as DNA: TGCGCCAGCAGCTGGACAAACAATGAGCAGTTCTTC. Its protein is CASSWTNNEQFF.